The sequence of this TCR beta chain was determined in a study of neurological immune-mediated disorders. Study details: In a group of around 34 multiple sclerosis patients, roughly 31 had the relapsing-remitting type and 3 had the secondary progressive type.

TCRdb reprocessed the 5' RACE reads with MiXCR, giving one entry per CDR3 protein. The sample holds 45,000 to 55,000 distinct CDR3 sequences, 4.5% to 7% seen once. This clonotype was found a few times. What it binds is unknown. Findings of the study overall: The most TCR clonal expansion was seen in HTLV-1-associated myelopathy, whereas the least was seen in multiple sclerosis, below the level in healthy controls.

From germline, CDR1 is MNHNS and CDR2 SASEGT. Trimming cost V 3 bases and J 1 base, with 10 bases left between them. CDR3 length: 15 residues. Sequencing input: CD4+ T cells from blood. This clonotype originated in a young woman with multiple sclerosis. J is TRBJ2-4 and V is TRBV6-1; D unclear. CDR3 residues: CASSDPTLAKNIQYF. The CDR3 DNA reads TGTGCCAGCAGTGACCCCACTCTCGCCAAAAACATTCAGTACTTC.